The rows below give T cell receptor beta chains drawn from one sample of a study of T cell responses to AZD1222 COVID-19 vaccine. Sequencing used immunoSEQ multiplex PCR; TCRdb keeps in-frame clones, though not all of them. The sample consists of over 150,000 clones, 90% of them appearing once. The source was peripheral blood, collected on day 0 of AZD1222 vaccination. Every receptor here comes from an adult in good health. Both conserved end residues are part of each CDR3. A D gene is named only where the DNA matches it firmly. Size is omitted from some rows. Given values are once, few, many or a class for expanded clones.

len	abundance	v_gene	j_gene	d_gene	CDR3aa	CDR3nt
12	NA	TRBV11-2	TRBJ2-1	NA	CASNAFNYEQFF	TGTGCCAGCAACGCGTTTAACTATGAGCAGTTCTTC
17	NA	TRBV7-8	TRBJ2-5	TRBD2	CASSLRVAGGRQETQYF	TGTGCCAGCAGCTTGAGGGTAGCGGGGGGGCGCCAAGAGACCCAGTACTTC
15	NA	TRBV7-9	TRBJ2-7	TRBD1	CASSSPDRALDEQYF	TGTGCCAGCAGCTCACCTGACAGGGCTCTGGACGAGCAGTACTTC
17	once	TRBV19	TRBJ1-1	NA	CASSIFGFRARNTEAFF	TGTGCCAGTAGTATATTCGGTTTTAGGGCCAGGAACACTGAAGCTTTCTTT
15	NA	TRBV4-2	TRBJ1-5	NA	CASSQVRGLGQPQHF	TGTGCCAGCAGCCAAGTACGCGGCTTAGGACAGCCCCAGCATTTT
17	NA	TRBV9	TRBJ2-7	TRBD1	CASSVAPAGQGGYEQYF	TGTGCCAGCAGCGTAGCCCCGGCCGGACAGGGAGGATACGAGCAGTACTTC
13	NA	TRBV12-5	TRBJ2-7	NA	CASGLVNGYEQYF	TGTGCTAGTGGTTTGGTAAACGGCTACGAGCAGTACTTC
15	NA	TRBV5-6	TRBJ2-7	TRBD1	CASSWRTGGLGEQYF	TGTGCCAGCAGCTGGCGGACAGGGGGATTGGGAGAGCAGTACTTC
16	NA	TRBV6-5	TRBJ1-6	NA	CASSYLGGTYNSPLHF	TGTGCCAGCAGTTACCTCGGGGGGACCTATAATTCACCCCTCCACTTT
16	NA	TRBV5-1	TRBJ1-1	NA	CASSSQTETLNTEAFF	TGCGCCAGCAGCTCCCAGACAGAGACTCTGAACACTGAAGCTTTCTTT
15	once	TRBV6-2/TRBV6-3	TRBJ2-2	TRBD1	CASSYRQGGTGELFF	TGTGCCAGCAGTTATCGACAGGGGGGCACCGGGGAGCTGTTTTTT
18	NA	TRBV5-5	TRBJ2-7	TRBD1	CASRNTGTGFPTTYEQYF	TGTGCCAGCAGAAATACCGGGACAGGGTTTCCCACCACCTACGAGCAGTACTTC
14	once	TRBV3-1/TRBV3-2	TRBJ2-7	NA	CASSLRDGAYEQYF	TGTGCCAGCAGCCTCCGGGACGGAGCCTACGAGCAGTACTTC
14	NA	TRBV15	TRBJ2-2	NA	CATSRVEPGGELFF	TGTGCCACCAGCAGAGTGGAGCCTGGCGGGGAGCTGTTTTTT
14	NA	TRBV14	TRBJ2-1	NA	CASSQDYLPTGRFF	TGTGCCAGCAGCCAAGACTATCTACCCACCGGGAGGTTCTTC
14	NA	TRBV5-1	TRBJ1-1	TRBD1	CASSSGQGNTEAFF	TGCGCCAGCAGCAGCGGACAGGGGAACACTGAAGCTTTCTTT
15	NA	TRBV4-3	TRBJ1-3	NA	CASSQVGDSGNTIYF	TGCGCCAGCAGCCAAGTCGGAGACTCTGGAAACACCATATATTTT
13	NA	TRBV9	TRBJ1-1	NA	CASSPSVVGEAFF	TGTGCCAGCAGCCCTTCGGTTGTGGGTGAAGCTTTCTTT
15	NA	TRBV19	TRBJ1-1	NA	CASSIPGLLNTEAFF	TGTGCCAGTAGTATCCCCGGACTCCTGAACACTGAAGCTTTCTTT
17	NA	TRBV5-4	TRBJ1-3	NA	CASSLAGRVDSGNTIYF	TGTGCCAGCAGCTTGGCGGGCAGGGTGGACTCTGGAAACACCATATATTTT
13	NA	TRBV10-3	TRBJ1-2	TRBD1	CAIRQGPNYGYTF	TGTGCCATTAGACAGGGACCTAACTATGGCTACACCTTC
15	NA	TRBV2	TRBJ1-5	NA	CASSVQGPRVEPQHF	TGTGCCAGCAGTGTGCAGGGGCCCAGGGTTGAGCCCCAGCATTTT
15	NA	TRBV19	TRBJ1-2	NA	CASSTHREGKYGYTF	TGTGCCAGTAGTACCCACAGGGAGGGGAAGTATGGCTACACCTTC
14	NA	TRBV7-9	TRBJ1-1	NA	CASSLFREGEKAFF	TGTGCCAGCAGCCTTTTTCGGGAGGGTGAGAAAGCTTTCTTT
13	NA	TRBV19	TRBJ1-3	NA	CAAQQAAGNTIYF	TGTGCCGCCCAGCAGGCAGCTGGAAACACCATATATTTT
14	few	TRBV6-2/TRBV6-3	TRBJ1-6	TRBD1	CASSPGQDPQPLHF	TGTGCCAGCAGTCCCGGACAGGACCCCCAGCCCCTCCACTTT
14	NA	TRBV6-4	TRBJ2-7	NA	CASSPRGGTYEQYF	TGTGCCAGCAGTCCGCGGGGCGGGACCTACGAGCAGTACTTC
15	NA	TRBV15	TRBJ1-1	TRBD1	CATSRTTGLNTEAFF	TGTGCCACCAGCAGAACGACAGGGCTGAACACTGAAGCTTTCTTT
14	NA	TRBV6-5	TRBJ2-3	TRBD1	CASSDQGATDTQYF	TGTGCCAGCAGCGACCAGGGGGCAACAGATACGCAGTATTTT
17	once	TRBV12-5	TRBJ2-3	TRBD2	CASGWGTSGVGFDTQYF	TGTGCTAGTGGTTGGGGAACTAGCGGGGTAGGATTCGATACGCAGTATTTT
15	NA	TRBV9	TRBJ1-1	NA	CASNPQGRADTEAFF	TGTGCCAGCAATCCGCAGGGGAGGGCCGACACTGAAGCTTTCTTT
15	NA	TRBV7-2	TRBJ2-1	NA	CASSLDSSSYNEQFF	TGTGCCAGCAGCTTGGACAGCAGCTCCTACAATGAGCAGTTCTTC
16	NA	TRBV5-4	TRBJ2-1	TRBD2	CASSLAALAGHNEQFF	TGTGCCAGCAGCTTGGCCGCGCTAGCGGGGCACAATGAGCAGTTCTTC
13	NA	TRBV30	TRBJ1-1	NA	CAWSWGMNTEAFF	TGTGCCTGGAGTTGGGGCATGAACACTGAAGCTTTCTTT
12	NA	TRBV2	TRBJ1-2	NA	CASSQGSVGYTF	TGTGCCAGCAGTCAGGGATCGGTTGGCTACACCTTC
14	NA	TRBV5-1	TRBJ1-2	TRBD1	CASSLGQGGDGYTF	TGCGCCAGCAGCTTGGGACAGGGCGGGGATGGCTACACCTTC
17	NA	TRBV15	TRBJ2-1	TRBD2	CATSPRDGVAGINEQFF	TGTGCCACCAGCCCTCGAGACGGGGTAGCGGGGATCAATGAGCAGTTCTTC
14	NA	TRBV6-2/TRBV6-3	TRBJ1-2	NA	CASSYQGGLYGYTF	TGTGCCAGCAGTTACCAGGGAGGGCTCTATGGCTACACCTTC
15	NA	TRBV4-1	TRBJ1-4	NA	CASSRLPQETEKLFF	TGCGCCAGCAGCCGCTTGCCCCAGGAGACTGAAAAACTGTTTTTT